This T cell receptor (beta chain) appears in the sequencing data of a study of CD8 T cells in Susac syndrome. Study details: Among sequenced Susac syndrome patients, five or six had active disease and under ten were in remission.

Roughly 0.45 to 1 ug RNA was reverse transcribed with random hexamers. TCRdb re-called the immunoSEQ multiplex PCR reads with MiXCR, one entry per CDR3 protein. Of roughly 150,000 distinct CDR3 sequences in the sample, 85% to 95% were seen once. The V gene end was trimmed by 10 bases and the J gene end by 2 bases; junction bases not matched to a gene: 12. This CDR3 contains 16 residues. CDR1 is SNHLY and CDR2 is FYNNEI in the germline V gene. CD8+ and CD4+ T cells from blood underwent TCR beta sequencing, which was carried out in a high-throughput format. FACS was used to enrich TEMRA cells, whereas the CD8+ and CD4+ T cells were obtained by negative isolation. This clonotype occurred once.

This sequence was found in a human donor with Susac syndrome. Sequenced input: CD4+ T cells from PBMCs. The chain uses TRBV2 and TRBJ2-1, with 9 bases that match TRBD2. This CDR3 is CATAKNSGGTYNEQFF. Here the CDR3 DNA reads TGTGCCACCGCCAAGAATAGCGGGGGAACCTACAATGAGCAGTTCTTC.